Shown below are 21 T cell receptor beta chains from a single sample sequenced in a study of blood T cell repertoires in COVID-19. Profiling relied on immunoSEQ multiplex PCR, and the TCRdb table lists in-frame clones only, not all of them. The sample yields 150,000 to 200,000 clones, 81% seen once. Material: peripheral blood. The receptors here all came from a woman in her forties with COVID-19, enrolled during active disease.

The chain employs TRBV29-1 and TRBJ2-3; 8 bases line up with TRBD2. The V gene's germline CDR1 is SQVTM and CDR2 ANQGSEA. The CDR3 is made up of 13 amino acids. The ends lost 8 bases at V and 1 base at J; junction bases unmatched: 5. CDR3: CSILTSGTDTQYF. DNA of the CDR3: TGCAGCATTCTGACTAGCGGCACAGATACGCAGTATTTT.

This clone was seen a few times. CDR3 loop: CASSPSYNSPLHF. CDR3 in DNA: TGTGCCAGTTCTCCCTCCTATAATTCACCCCTCCACTTT. This chain uses TRBV2 with TRBJ1-6; no firm D call. The CDR3 runs to 13 residues. Germline lookup yields CDR1 SNHLY and CDR2 FYNNEI. Trimming cost V 9 bases and J 0 bases, with 6 bases left between them.

The rearrangement joins TRBV11-3 to TRBJ1-1; D is perhaps TRBD1 (6 bases). Germline CDR1 reads SGHNT; CDR2 reads YENEEA. V lost 3 bases and J 4 bases, leaving 9 bases between the germline ends. CDR3 length equals 13 residues. Here the CDR3 reads CASSFQGSTEAFF. CDR3 nucleotides: TGTGCCAGCAGCTTCCAGGGGAGCACTGAAGCTTTCTTT.

V gene TRBV19 combines with J gene TRBJ1-3; D unresolved. Germline values: CDR1 LNHDA, CDR2 SQIVND (reference sequence). V was cut by 3 bases and J by 5 bases, with 11 bases left in between. This CDR3 spans 14 amino acids. This CDR3 is CASSIREPRNTIYF. In nucleotides, the CDR3 is TGTGCCAGTAGTATTCGCGAGCCGAGAAACACCATATATTTT.

V is TRBV2 and J is TRBJ2-7; 7 bases fit TRBD1. The CDR3 has 13 residues. The germline V gene has CDR1 SNHLY and CDR2 FYNNEI. Trimming removed 6 bases from V and 2 bases from J; junction bases left unmatched: 4. The CDR3, as DNA: TGTGCCAGCAGAAAACAGGGGACCTACGAGCAGTACTTC. Encoded protein: CASRKQGTYEQYF.

V is TRBV5-6 and J is TRBJ2-1; weak D call: TRBD2 (6 bases). This CDR3 region has 16 residues. The germline V gene has CDR1 SGHDT and CDR2 YYEEEE. V gave up 6 bases and J gave up 4 bases, with 20 bases separating them. The CDR3 nucleotides read TGTGCCAGCACCAATTTGGCGGGACTGGCTTACAATGAGCAGTTCTTC. Translation gives CASTNLAGLAYNEQFF.

Regarding this clone: One end of the junction varies from germline; a read error may be responsible. The rearrangement uses TRBV7-2 and TRBJ2-7; TRBD2 matches at 10 bases. Germline V gene lookup returns CDR1 SGHTA and CDR2 FQGNSA. The CDR3 contains 15 residues. The chain's CDR3 is CASSPPEAGGPPPAF. CDR3 DNA sequence: TGTGCCAGCAGCCCTCCTGAAGCGGGAGGGCCCCCCCCGGCTTTC.

This clone was counted a single time. The gene calls are TRBV27 and TRBJ2-1, with 7 bases fitting TRBD2. Germline CDR1 and CDR2: MNHEY and SMNVEV (reference sequence). The J segment lost 8 bases and the V segment lost 3 bases, leaving 13 bases of the junction unmatched. CDR3 length: 16 amino acids. The CDR3 DNA reads TGTGCCAGCAGTTTTCGGGGAGGGCCTGATATCTATGAGCAGTTCTTC. Its translation is CASSFRGGPDIYEQFF.

V usage is TRBV30 and J usage is TRBJ2-7; D is possibly TRBD2 (5 bases). The V gene's germline CDR1 is GTSNPN and CDR2 SVGIG (reference sequence). The V end was cut by 1 base, the J end by 0 bases, with 28 bases between. The CDR3 extends over 20 amino acids. DNA for the CDR3: TGTGCCTGGAGTGCCTACGGGCCCCAAACTAGGCGTAAAAGCTCCTACGAGCAGTACTTC. This codes for CAWSAYGPQTRRKSSYEQYF.

The chain recombines TRBV29-1 with TRBJ1-1, with TRBD1 as a possible D gene (5 bases). From germline, CDR1 is SQVTM and CDR2 ANQGSEA. Trimming shortened V by 3 bases and J by 3 bases, and 20 bases separated the two germline ends. This CDR3 is built from 16 residues. In nucleotides, the CDR3 is TGCAGCGTTGAGGGGGGTCGAGGCGAGTGGCACACTGAAGCTTTCTTT. Translating it yields CSVEGGRGEWHTEAFF.

The chain recombines TRBV7-9 with TRBJ2-1, with 11 bases that match TRBD2. V lost 5 bases and J lost 6; bases outside the gene matches: 12. This CDR3 comprises 17 residues. Germline CDR1 reads SEHNR; CDR2 reads FQNEAQ (reference sequence). CDR3 sequence: CASSPPQLAGVRNEQFF. The CDR3 DNA is TGTGCCAGCAGCCCGCCCCAACTAGCGGGAGTTCGCAATGAGCAGTTCTTC.

This clone was detected a few times. The chain joins TRBV19 to TRBJ1-4; D gene unclear. The CDR3 length is 16 residues. The germline gives CDR1 LNHDA, CDR2 SQIVND (reference sequence). Trimming cost V 7 bases and J 5 bases, with 20 bases left between them. CDR3 in amino acids: CASTTYSWTGNEKLFF. The CDR3 DNA reads as TGTGCCAGTACCACTTACTCCTGGACGGGGAATGAAAAACTGTTTTTT.

V usage is TRBV5-4 and J usage is TRBJ2-7; TRBD1 aligns across 10 bases. Looked up from germline, CDR1 is SGHNT and CDR2 is YYREEE (reference sequence). The CDR3 covers 14 residues. The V segment lost 3 bases and the J segment 5 bases; nucleotides outside the gene matches: 5. CDR3 coding DNA: TGTGCCAGCAGCTCGGGACAGGGGCTCCACGAGCAGTACTTC. Protein sequence: CASSSGQGLHEQYF.

The rearrangement uses TRBV3-1 (or the pseudogene TRBV3-2) and TRBJ2-3, with 8 bases matching TRBD1. Germline V lookup: CDR1 LGHDT, CDR2 YNNKEL (reference sequence). The CDR3 runs to 17 residues. Losses at the gene ends were 6 bases for V and 4 bases for J; bases not matched to a gene: 15. The CDR3 region is CASRARGRRQGSDTQYF. For the CDR3, the DNA is TGTGCCAGCAGAGCTCGAGGACGACGACAGGGGTCAGATACGCAGTATTTT.

The chain recombines TRBV3-1 (or the pseudogene TRBV3-2) with TRBJ1-2; D gene unclear. V gave up 0 bases and J gave up 8 bases, with 13 bases separating them. The CDR3 covers 14 residues. Germline loops: CDR1 LGHDT, CDR2 YNNKEL (reference sequence). This CDR3 is CASSQDTAPSGYTF. As DNA, the CDR3 is TGTGCCAGCAGCCAAGATACAGCCCCGTCCGGCTACACCTTC.

Only one count was recorded for this clone. This chain's CDR3 is CATSSSGKKSYNEQFF. The CDR3 DNA reads TGTGCCACCAGCTCTTCCGGGAAAAAGTCCTACAATGAGCAGTTCTTC. This chain uses TRBV15 with TRBJ2-1, with D possibly TRBD2 on 5 matching bases. V lost 5 bases, J lost 1 base, and 15 bases lay in between. This CDR3 has 16 residues. Per germline, CDR1 LNHNV and CDR2 YYDKDF (reference sequence). The full variable domain, rest sourced from reference TRBV15 and TRBJ2-1, is DAMVIQNPRYQVTQFGKPVTLSCSQTLNHNVMYWYQQKSSQAPKLLFHYYDKDFNNEADTPDNFQSRRPNTSFCFLDIRSPGLGDTAMYLCATSSSGKKSYNEQFFGPGTRLTVL.

This clone was observed a few times. The chain has TRBV28 and TRBJ1-5; tentatively, D is TRBD1 (5 bases). The germline V gene encodes CDR1 MDHEN and CDR2 SYDVKM. V dropped 6 bases and J dropped 7 bases, with 16 bases sitting between them. This CDR3 region has 14 residues. The CDR3 loop is CASRTAGFWQPQHF. The DNA for the CDR3 is TGTGCCAGCAGGACCGCAGGGTTCTGGCAGCCCCAGCATTTT.

The chain recombines TRBV2 with TRBJ2-1; TRBD2 agrees at 10 bases. The CDR3 runs 16 residues. Germline CDR1 SNHLY, CDR2 FYNNEI. J was trimmed by 4 bases and V by 3 bases; bases with no gene match: 6. The CDR3 nucleotides are TGTGCCAGCAGTGAGGTAGCGGGGGGAACTTACAATGAGCAGTTCTTC. Translation gives CASSEVAGGTYNEQFF.

The chain employs TRBV5-1 and TRBJ2-2; D ambiguous. The length of the CDR3 is 12 residues. V was clipped by 5 bases and J by 5 bases, with 7 bases between them. CDR1 and CDR2 from the germline V gene are SGHRS and YFSETQ. CDR3 nucleotides: TGCGCCAGCAGGAGCTATACCGGGGAGCTGTTTTTT. Amino acid sequence: CASRSYTGELFF.

This chain connects TRBV18 to TRBJ2-1; perhaps TRBD2 as D (6 bases). CDR3 length: 15 amino acids. Germline-derived CDR1 and CDR2 are KGHSH and LQKENI. V was cut by 1 base and J by 9 bases, with 16 bases left in between. CDR3 protein: CASSPRREVGGEQFF. CDR3 nucleotides: TGTGCCAGCTCACCACGGCGGGAAGTTGGGGGTGAGCAGTTCTTC.

The chain joins TRBV28 to TRBJ1-3; D uncertain. CDR1 and CDR2 from the germline V gene are MDHEN and SYDVKM. Trimming removed 6 bases from V and 0 bases from J, with 9 bases in between. The CDR3 is 14 amino acids. CDR3 sequence: CASRGPLSGNTIYF. The CDR3 coding sequence is TGTGCCAGCAGGGGCCCCCTCTCTGGAAACACCATATATTTT.